The 5 T cell receptor beta chains below all came from one sample that was sequenced in a study of T cells in Graves' hyperthyroidism and ophthalmopathy. The TCR beta CDR3 regions underwent amplification using RNA transcripts as the source. Carried out on the TCR CDR3, a first-round RT-PCR used the HTBI primer set. In TCRdb, the multiplex PCR reads were re-called with MiXCR into one record per CDR3 protein. The table includes hundreds of thousands of distinct CDR3 sequences, 38% detected once. The specimen sequenced was blood. These receptors were obtained from a man aged 18 to 30 with Graves' hyperthyroidism.

The chain has TRBV5-1 and TRBJ2-7; weak D call: TRBD2 (6 bases). Trimming took 2 bases from V and 4 from J, leaving 19 bases between them. Looked up from germline, CDR1 is SGHRS and CDR2 is YFSETQ. The CDR3 sequence is 16 residues long. Here the CDR3 DNA reads TGCGCCAGCAGCTTATCATCCGGGACTCCCCTATACGAGCAGTACTTC. This gives the protein CASSLSSGTPLYEQYF. The whole variable domain, filled in from reference TRBV5-1 and TRBJ2-7, reads KAGVTQTPRYLIKTRGQQVTLSCSPISGHRSVSWYQQTPGQGLQFLFEYFSETQRNKGNFPGRFSGRQFSNSRSEMNVSTLELGDSALYLCASSLSSGTPLYEQYFGPGTRLTVT.

At least ten counts were recorded for this clonotype. This chain connects TRBV12-3 or TRBV12-4 to TRBJ1-1; weak D call: TRBD1 (5 bases). This CDR3 spans 14 amino acids. Deletions cut 8 bases from V and 3 bases from J, with 16 bases between. The CDR3 is CASGSGTDYTEAFF. CDR3 nucleotides: TGTGCCAGCGGATCCGGGACCGACTACACTGAAGCTTTCTTT.

V gene TRBV7-2 combines with J gene TRBJ2-5; D gene uncertain. Germline V gene sequence: CDR1 SGHTA, CDR2 FQGNSA. This CDR3 comprises 15 residues. V lost 6 bases, J lost 4 bases, and 18 bases lay in between. CDR3 sequence reads: CASSYSKGIGETQYF. The CDR3 region has the DNA TGTGCCAGCAGTTACTCGAAAGGGATCGGAGAGACCCAGTACTTC.

This clonotype was seen repeatedly, ten times or more. The rearrangement uses TRBV9 and TRBJ2-2; perhaps TRBD1 as D (6 bases). Trimming left V 2 bases short and J 2 bases short, with 7 bases between. Germline V gene lookup returns CDR1 SGDLS and CDR2 YYNGEE. The CDR3 sequence is 14 residues long. The CDR3 protein is CASSVGHNTGELFF. CDR3 nucleotide sequence: TGTGCCAGCAGCGTGGGACATAACACCGGGGAGCTGTTTTTT.

The sample holds many counts of this clonotype. The rearrangement uses TRBV10-3 and TRBJ2-7; D is ambiguous. This CDR3 contains 11 residues. The ends were cut back, 2 bases at V and 7 bases at J, with 6 bases in the middle. CDR1 and CDR2 from the germline V gene are ENHRY and SYGVKD. The CDR3 DNA reads as TGTGCCATCAGTGAGGCCGGGGAGCAGTACTTC. Amino acid sequence: CAISEAGEQYF.